Below are 24 T cell receptor beta chains sequenced from a single sample in a study of T cells in Graves' hyperthyroidism and ophthalmopathy (dated by TCRdb to between 2017 and 2020). Library prep was done by multiplex PCR. Sequencing relied on an Illumina HiSeq 2000. The TCR beta CDR3 regions were amplified from RNA transcripts. A first-round RT-PCR of the TCR CDR3 used the HTBI primer set with the Qiagen OneStep RT-PCR kit. In TCRdb, the public reads were trimmed at Q25 with fastp and aligned with MiXCR, with productive beta chains retained. Every distinct CDR3 protein forms one entry, paired with its most common genes and DNA. The sample table holds approximately 480,000 distinct CDR3 sequences, of which around 21% were seen once. The biggest ten clones account for 26% of the sample. Source material: blood. The receptor source for this set is a young man with Graves' hyperthyroidism.

The chain joins TRBV6-5 to TRBJ1-6, with unresolved D. The V gene's germline CDR1 is MNHEY and CDR2 SVGAGI. Between the trimmed V and J ends, which lost 5 bases and 0 bases, there was a span of 11 bases. This CDR3 is 16 amino acids long. The CDR3 DNA reads as TGTGCCAGCAGTCCTGACTGGGGCTCCTATAATTCACCCCTCCACTTT. Residues: CASSPDWGSYNSPLHF.

The sample holds a few counts of this clonotype. V and J are TRBV6-5 and TRBJ1-5; D is ambiguous. CDR1 is MNHEY, CDR2 SVGAGI, per germline. The CDR3 loop spans 14 amino acids. V lost 0 bases, J lost 7 bases, and 10 bases lay in between. In DNA form, the CDR3 reads TGTGCCAGCAGTTACTCGATCGAGCGGCAGCCCCAGCATTTT. Protein: CASSYSIERQPQHF.

This clonotype showed up many times. The CDR3 region has the DNA TGTGCCAGCACCCCAAATCTTCACGGGGGCTACACCTTC. Translation: CASTPNLHGGYTF. The chain employs TRBV12-3 or TRBV12-4 and TRBJ1-2; D is unclear. The CDR3 extends over 13 amino acids. The ends were cut back, 7 bases at V and 8 bases at J, with 17 bases in the middle.

This clonotype was found many times. The chain has TRBV27 and TRBJ1-2; tentatively, D is TRBD1 (6 bases). Germline assignment: CDR1 MNHEY and CDR2 SMNVEV (reference sequence). The CDR3 is made up of 13 amino acids. V lost 6 bases and J 6 bases, leaving 14 bases between the germline ends. The CDR3 is CASSTTGINGYTF. CDR3 DNA sequence: TGTGCCAGCAGCACCACAGGGATTAATGGCTACACCTTC.

Comment on this clonotype: A single base separates this from a much larger clone, so it may be a read error. The gene calls are TRBV12-3 or TRBV12-4 and TRBJ2-2; 7 positions match TRBD1. V lost 5 bases to trimming and J lost 0 bases; unmatched junction nucleotides: 6. The CDR3 contains 16 residues. The CDR3 here is CASSRRTGPNTGELFF. The CDR3 bases are TGTGCCAGCAGTCGTAGGACAGGCCCGAACACCGGGGAGCTGTTTTTT.

A single count supports this clonotype. The chain has TRBV12-3 or TRBV12-4 and TRBJ2-7; D is possibly TRBD1 or TRBD2 (6 bases each). The CDR3 totals 13 residues. CDR3 amino acids: CVSRKGGSYEQYF. DNA of the CDR3: TGTGTCAGTCGAAAGGGGGGTTCCTACGAGCAGTACTTC.

The gene calls are TRBV7-9 and TRBJ1-6; no clear D gene. The CDR3 is 14 residues long. Germline CDR1 reads SEHNR; CDR2 reads FQNEAQ (reference sequence). V was shortened by 10 bases and J by 0 bases, with 10 bases between the two germline ends. The CDR3 sequence: CATSRSSYNSPLHF. The CDR3 DNA sequence: TGTGCCACCTCGAGGAGCTCCTATAATTCACCCCTCCACTTT.

In its sample, this clonotype was seen a few times. The chain has TRBV28 and TRBJ2-2, with 10 bases aligning to TRBD2. Looked up from germline, CDR1 is MDHEN and CDR2 is SYDVKM. The CDR3 runs to 18 residues. Trimming removed 4 bases from V and 6 bases from J; junction bases left unmatched: 14. CDR3 sequence (DNA): TGTGCCAGCAGTTACCCCCCGGGGAGCGGGAGGGCCCCCGGGGAGCTGTTTTTT. Protein product: CASSYPPGSGRAPGELFF.

This clonotype was seen repeatedly, ten times or more. This may come from a read error, since a much larger clone is one base off. This chain connects TRBV6-5 to TRBJ2-7; the match to TRBD1 covers 10 bases. This CDR3 is 14 amino acids long. Germline CDR1 reads MNHEY; CDR2 reads SVGAGI. For the CDR3, the DNA is TGTGCCAGCAGTCACCGGGACAGGGGCTACGCGCAGTACTTC. This codes for CASSHRDRGYAQYF.

The table lists this clonotype with many counts. This chain links TRBV27 with TRBJ1-2; TRBD1 matches 7 bases. Trimming at V came to 5 bases and at J to 7 bases, leaving 7 bases not matched to a gene. The CDR3 is 13 residues long. The germline V gene has CDR1 MNHEY and CDR2 SMNVEV (reference sequence). The DNA of the CDR3 is TGTGCCAGCAGTGTCGACAGGGTCGGTGGCTACACCTTC. It specifies CASSVDRVGGYTF.

This sequence joins TRBV20-1 and TRBJ1-1; D gene unclear. The germline V gene has CDR1 DFQATT and CDR2 SNEGSKA (reference sequence). The length of the CDR3 is 17 residues. Trimming took off 2 bases at V and 3 bases at J, with 22 bases between the two ends. CDR3 region: CSARPYRKGPEDTEAFF. In nucleotides, the CDR3 is TGCAGTGCTAGACCCTATAGAAAGGGCCCCGAGGACACTGAAGCTTTCTTT.

This clonotype was picked up many times. The chain couples TRBV12-3 or TRBV12-4 to TRBJ2-7; D possibly corresponds to TRBD1 (6 bases). CDR3 length: 15 residues. Trimming removed 5 bases from V and 1 base from J, with 15 bases in between. CDR3 amino acids: CASSQGPLESYEQYF. Written as DNA, the CDR3 is TGTGCCAGCAGTCAGGGGCCATTAGAATCCTACGAGCAGTACTTC.

This clonotype was observed at least ten times. This chain's CDR3 is CASTSRGLGTEAFF. The CDR3 nucleotides are TGTGCCAGTACCTCCAGGGGGCTAGGCACTGAAGCTTTCTTT. The chain is built from TRBV19 and TRBJ1-1; TRBD1 matches 8 bases. The CDR3 extends over 14 amino acids. Unmatched junction bases numbered 8, after V lost 7 bases and J lost 4 bases. From germline, CDR1 is LNHDA and CDR2 SQIVND (reference sequence).

Comments on this clonotype: This may arise from a read error, as a much more abundant clone is one base away. The chain employs TRBV7-7 and TRBJ2-5, with TRBD2 identical over 9 bases. Germline V gene sequence: CDR1 SSHAT, CDR2 FNYEAQ (reference sequence). CDR3 length equals 14 residues. The chain's CDR3 is CASSLGLAEETKYF. The CDR3 coding sequence is TGTGCTAGCAGCTTGGGACTAGCCGAAGAGACCAAGTACTTC.

About this clonotype itself: Mismatch with germline at one junction end may stem from a read error. This chain joins TRBV5-1 and TRBJ2-5, with 7 positions matching TRBD2. Per the germline V gene, CDR1 is SGHRS and CDR2 is YFSETQ. This CDR3 spans 14 amino acids. The CDR3 sequence: CASSPGTNQEAQYF. The CDR3 DNA follows: TGCGCCAGCAGCCCTGGGACTAACCAAGAGGCCCAGTACTTC.

Regarding this clonotype: A read error is possible here, since a much larger clone lies one base away. Because it lacks the conserved phenylalanine or tryptophan at the end, this CDR3 is likely a read error. The chain has TRBV4-2 and TRBJ1-5; the match to TRBD1 covers 9 bases. This CDR3 is built from 16 residues. In germline, CDR1 is LGHNA, CDR2 YNFKEQ. V was clipped by 1 base and J by 6 bases; unmatched bases: 7. The DNA for the CDR3 is TGTGCCAGCAGCCAAGGGCTCAAGGGACAGGGTCAGCCCCAGCATTTG. Amino acid sequence: CASSQGLKGQGQPQHL.

This clonotype was seen more than once but under ten times. This chain uses TRBV6-2 or TRBV6-3 with TRBJ2-5; D not certain. Germline CDR1 and CDR2: MNHEY and SVGEGT. The CDR3 is 13 amino acids. The V gene lost 4 bases and the J gene lost 5 bases, with 11 bases spanning the gap. This CDR3 reads CASSFDSRETQYF. The CDR3 nucleotides read TGTGCCAGCAGTTTCGACTCTCGGGAGACCCAGTACTTC.

This clonotype was seen many times. V is TRBV10-3 and J is TRBJ2-2, with D maybe TRBD2 (5 bases). The CDR3 totals 14 residues. Trimming pared 4 bases from V and 4 bases from J, leaving 10 bases between. The germline CDR1 and CDR2 sequences are ENHRY and SYGVKD. The chain's CDR3 is CAISVSGGTGELFF. CDR3 DNA sequence: TGTGCCATCAGTGTGAGCGGCGGCACCGGGGAGCTGTTTTTT.

This clonotype was seen at least ten times. The rearrangement uses TRBV2 and TRBJ2-7; no clear D gene. The V gene's germline CDR1 is SNHLY and CDR2 FYNNEI. V gave up 1 base and J gave up 0 bases, with 7 bases separating them. The CDR3 extends over 14 amino acids. The CDR3 region is CASSEVWGSYEQYF. Here the CDR3 DNA reads TGTGCCAGCAGTGAAGTTTGGGGCTCCTACGAGCAGTACTTC.

Of note for this clonotype: Germline is not matched at one junction end, which may reflect a read error. The CDR3 coding sequence is TGCGCCAGCAGTGAGAGGGGCAGGTTAGGCAATCAGCCTCAGCATTTT. This codes for CASSERGRLGNQPQHF. This rearrangement joins TRBV10-2 to TRBJ1-5; possible D gene TRBD1, 5 bases. This CDR3 has 16 amino acids. Germline CDR1 reads WSHSY; CDR2 reads SAAADI.

This clonotype occurred many times. The chain uses TRBV30 and TRBJ1-1; D call uncertain. Looked up from germline, CDR1 is GTSNPN and CDR2 is SVGIG (reference sequence). Between the trimmed V and J ends, which lost 6 bases and 11 bases, there was a span of 19 bases. The CDR3 is made up of 12 amino acids. The CDR3 DNA reads as TGTGCCTGTTCCCGAGAGGGCTTCAGGGCTTTCTTT. This sequence encodes CACSREGFRAFF.

The chain combines TRBV7-9 with TRBJ1-5, with 7 bases lining up with TRBD1. In germline, CDR1 is SEHNR, CDR2 FQNEAQ (reference sequence). This CDR3 is 15 amino acids long. J was trimmed by 3 bases and V by 5 bases; bases with no gene match: 7. This chain's CDR3 is CASSPTGDPNQPQHF. The CDR3, as DNA: TGTGCCAGCAGCCCTACAGGGGACCCCAATCAGCCCCAGCATTTT.

This clonotype has a count of ten or more. The genes are TRBV9 and TRBJ1-1; unclear D gene. CDR3 length: 15 amino acids. The germline CDR1 and CDR2 sequences are SGDLS and YYNGEE. V was shortened by 0 bases and J by 3 bases, with 12 bases between the two germline ends. In nucleotides, the CDR3 is TGTGCCAGCAGCGTAGGAGGGAATTGGGACACTGAAGCTTTCTTT. The encoded protein is CASSVGGNWDTEAFF.

This clonotype was picked up many times. The J gene is TRBJ1-5, the V gene TRBV20-1; D gene ambiguous. The CDR3 runs to 13 residues. The V end lost 3 bases, the J end lost 3 bases, and 9 bases lay between the germline ends. Germline V CDR1 and CDR2: DFQATT, SNEGSKA (reference sequence). CDR3 sequence reads: CSASRSSNQPQHF. CDR3 nucleotides: TGCAGTGCTAGTCGCAGCTCCAATCAGCCCCAGCATTTT.